This entry lists 27 T cell receptor beta chains sequenced from one sample in a study of OX40 agonist ivuxolimab in advanced cancers. Profiled with immunoSEQ multiplex PCR; TCRdb holds only in-frame clones, not every one. The sample has around 56,000 clones, about 89% seen once; the top ten hold roughly 0.99%. The starting material was CD4+ or CD8+ T cells sorted from blood, obtained in a trial of the OX40 agonist ivuxolimab. The receptor set was obtained from an adult with an advanced solid tumor such as melanoma, head and neck, liver or kidney cancer.

The V call is TRBV28, the J call TRBJ2-5; possibly TRBD1 for D (5 bases). This CDR3 has 15 amino acids. Germline CDR1 MDHEN, CDR2 SYDVKM. The V and J ends lost 1 base and 1 base respectively, with 10 bases between them. This CDR3 is CASSLSTQGQETQYF. The CDR3 bases are TGTGCCAGCAGTTTATCTACCCAGGGCCAAGAGACCCAGTACTTC.

The chain combines TRBV6-1 with TRBJ2-2, with D perhaps matching TRBD1 (5 bases). Per the germline V gene, CDR1 is MNHNS and CDR2 is SASEGT. Trimming shortened V by 6 bases and J by 3 bases, and 14 bases separated the two germline ends. This CDR3 is 15 amino acids long. This CDR3 is CASRETGAYTGELFF. The CDR3 nucleotides are TGTGCCAGCAGGGAAACAGGAGCCTACACCGGGGAGCTGTTTTTT.

This sequence joins TRBV7-2 and TRBJ2-5; 7 nucleotides line up with TRBD1. The CDR3 is 14 residues long. The germline gives CDR1 SGHTA, CDR2 FQGNSA. With V trimmed by 1 base and J by 4 bases, 3 bases remained unmatched. This chain's CDR3 is CASSLVAGGETQYF. CDR3 coding DNA: TGTGCCAGCAGCTTAGTGGCAGGGGGAGAGACCCAGTACTTC.

As regards this clone: One end of the junction varies from germline; a read error may be responsible. The chain recombines TRBV19 with TRBJ1-5; unclear D gene. The CDR3 has 13 residues. CDR1 and CDR2 from the germline V gene are LNHDA and SQIVND (reference sequence). The CDR3 DNA follows: TGTGCCAGTAGTTTAGATAGCAATCAGCCCCAGCATTTT. Translated, it gives CASSLDSNQPQHF. Supplemented by reference TRBV19 and TRBJ1-5, the full variable domain reads DGGITQSPKYLFRKEGQNVTLSCEQNLNHDAMYWYRQDPGQGLRLIYYSQIVNDFQKGDIAEGYSVSREKKESFPLTVTSAQKNPTAFYLCASSLDSNQPQHFGDGTRLSIL.

This clone occurred a few times. The V call is TRBV6-5, the J call TRBJ2-2, with no clear D. V was trimmed by 5 bases and J by 4 bases, leaving 11 bases between them. The V gene's germline CDR1 is MNHEY and CDR2 SVGAGI. This CDR3 comprises 14 residues. CDR3: CASSQSWGTGELFF. CDR3 nucleotides: TGTGCCAGCAGTCAGAGCTGGGGCACCGGGGAGCTGTTTTTT.

The J gene is TRBJ1-1, the V gene TRBV29-1, with 9 positions matching TRBD1. The germline gives CDR1 SQVTM, CDR2 ANQGSEA. With 6 bases clipped from V and 5 bases from J, the junction kept 4 bases outside the gene matches. The CDR3 is 12 amino acids. The CDR3 reads CSVRDRVTEAFF. CDR3 bases: TGCAGCGTCAGGGACAGGGTGACTGAAGCTTTCTTT.

The CDR3 DNA reads as TGTGCCAGCAGTGCCCGGGGGGACAGCGTAAACACCATATATTTT. It specifies CASSARGDSVNTIYF. The rearrangement uses TRBV6-1 and TRBJ1-3, with 7 bases fitting TRBD1. Germline V CDR1 and CDR2: MNHNS, SASEGT. The CDR3 extends over 15 amino acids. The V segment lost 4 bases and the J segment 6 bases; nucleotides outside the gene matches: 9.

J is TRBJ2-1 and V is TRBV6-5; no reliable D call. The CDR3 has 15 residues. Trimming removed 0 bases from V and 8 bases from J, with 14 bases in between. In germline, CDR1 is MNHEY, CDR2 SVGAGI. The CDR3 DNA reads as TGTGCCAGCAGTTACTCACCCCTTGATTTGGATGAGCAGTTCTTC. It yields the protein CASSYSPLDLDEQFF.

The V gene is TRBV10-1, the J gene TRBJ1-4; D gene ambiguous. This CDR3 has 14 amino acids. V lost 4 bases to trimming and J lost 6 bases, with 12 bases between them. Germline lookup yields CDR1 WNHNN and CDR2 SYGVQD (reference sequence). The CDR3 reads CASSVGAQDEKLFF. For the CDR3, the DNA is TGCGCCAGCAGTGTGGGCGCCCAGGATGAAAAACTGTTTTTT.

V and J are TRBV6-6 and TRBJ2-3; no clear D gene. The CDR3 has 11 residues. From germline, CDR1 is MNHNY and CDR2 SVGAGI (reference sequence). The V end was cut by 6 bases, the J end by 5 bases, with 6 bases between. CDR3 sequence reads: CASRYKDTQYF. CDR3 sequence (DNA): TGTGCCAGCAGATACAAAGATACGCAGTATTTT.

The chain couples TRBV2 to TRBJ2-2; tentatively, D is TRBD1 or TRBD2 (5 bases each). Trimming removed 9 bases at V and 10 bases at J, with 15 bases between. The CDR3 consists of 12 residues. The germline V gene encodes CDR1 SNHLY and CDR2 FYNNEI. The CDR3 here is CASFEGFEELFF. Here the CDR3 DNA reads TGTGCCAGTTTTGAGGGGTTTGAGGAGCTGTTTTTT.

This clone was detected once. This chain links TRBV15 with TRBJ1-5, with D possibly matching TRBD1 (5 bases). V was trimmed by 1 base and J by 7 bases, leaving 14 bases between them. The germline gives CDR1 LNHNV, CDR2 YYDKDF (reference sequence). The CDR3 is 15 residues long. CDR3 sequence reads: CATSRGAGLTQPQHF. CDR3 bases: TGTGCCACCAGCAGAGGCGCGGGACTAACCCAGCCCCAGCATTTT.

This clone occurred a few times. The chain joins TRBV5-1 to TRBJ1-1, with TRBD1 as a possible D gene (6 bases). The V gene's germline CDR1 is SGHRS and CDR2 YFSETQ. V lost 4 bases to trimming and J lost 3 bases, with 10 bases between them. The CDR3 sequence is 13 residues long. The CDR3 spells CASSRQDDTEAFF. CDR3 nucleotide sequence: TGCGCCAGCAGCCGACAGGATGACACTGAAGCTTTCTTT.

The genes are TRBV4-3 and TRBJ1-5; D uncertain. Trimming left V 0 bases short and J 10 bases short, with 16 bases between. This CDR3 region has 15 residues. Looked up from germline, CDR1 is LGHNA and CDR2 is YSLEER. This CDR3 is CASSQDRARVVPQHF. The CDR3 DNA follows: TGCGCCAGCAGCCAAGATCGGGCCCGTGTCGTACCCCAGCATTTT.

The gene calls are TRBV18 and TRBJ2-5, with unresolved D. The germline CDR1 and CDR2 sequences are KGHSH and LQKENI. Trimming pared 2 bases from V and 1 base from J, leaving 5 bases between. This CDR3 region has 13 residues. The CDR3 sequence: CASSPGPQETQYF. The DNA of the CDR3 is TGTGCCAGCTCACCAGGGCCCCAAGAGACCCAGTACTTC.

This rearrangement joins TRBV5-6 to TRBJ2-7; 10 bases match TRBD1. The CDR3 sequence is 14 residues long. V trimming: 4 bases; J trimming: 1 base; junction bases outside the gene matches: 2. Germline values: CDR1 SGHDT, CDR2 YYEEEE. CDR3 loop: CASSLGQGSYEQYF. CDR3 nucleotides: TGTGCCAGCAGCCTGGGACAGGGGTCCTACGAGCAGTACTTC.

The chain recombines TRBV5-1 with TRBJ2-5; D gene ambiguous. Germline assignment: CDR1 SGHRS and CDR2 YFSETQ. V lost 4 bases to trimming and J lost 4 bases, with 14 bases between them. CDR3 length: 14 residues. The CDR3 is CASSPRPRGETQYF. The CDR3 bases are TGCGCCAGCAGCCCGAGGCCTAGAGGAGAGACCCAGTACTTC.

A single count supports this clone. CDR3 coding DNA: TGTGCCAGCATACGGTCGATGGACACTGAAGCTTTCTTT. Translating gives CASIRSMDTEAFF. The chain has TRBV7-2 and TRBJ1-1; D is unresolved. The CDR3 totals 13 residues. Germline values: CDR1 SGHTA, CDR2 FQGNSA. Trimming cost V 7 bases and J 3 bases, with 12 bases left between them. The full variable domain, its missing parts supplied by reference TRBV7-2 and TRBJ1-1, is GAGVSQSPSNKVTEKGKDVELRCDPISGHTALYWYRQSLGQGLEFLIYFQGNSAPDKSGLPSDRFSAERTGGSVSTLTIQRTQQEDSAVYLCASIRSMDTEAFFGQGTRLTVV.

The V gene is TRBV7-3, the J gene TRBJ2-5; D perhaps matches TRBD1 (6 bases). Germline V gene data show CDR1 as SGHTA and CDR2 as FQGTGA. V was cut by 3 bases and J by 10 bases, with 15 bases left in between. The CDR3 contains 13 residues. The CDR3 reads CASSFAGAGDQYF. In DNA, the CDR3 is TGTGCCAGCAGCTTCGCAGGGGCTGGAGACCAGTACTTC.

The rearrangement uses TRBV27 and TRBJ1-2, with D possibly TRBD1 on 6 matching bases. CDR1 is MNHEY and CDR2 is SMNVEV in the germline V gene (reference sequence). The CDR3 contains 14 residues. V dropped 2 bases and J dropped 4 bases, with 11 bases sitting between them. The CDR3 region has the DNA TGTGCCAGCAGTTTAAACCAGGGGACCTATGGCTACACCTTC. Translated, it gives CASSLNQGTYGYTF.

The chain employs TRBV5-1 and TRBJ1-5; 10 bases map to TRBD1. The germline CDR1 and CDR2 sequences are SGHRS and YFSETQ. Unmatched junction bases numbered 5, after V lost 4 bases and J lost 4 bases. CDR3 length equals 15 residues. The CDR3 coding sequence is TGCGCCAGCAGCCGGGGGGACAGGGGTAATCAGCCCCAGCATTTT. It specifies CASSRGDRGNQPQHF.

The chain is built from TRBV7-2 and TRBJ1-1, with a possible D match to TRBD1 (5 bases). The CDR3 is 14 amino acids. The germline CDR1 and CDR2 sequences are SGHTA and FQGNSA. V was trimmed by 6 bases and J by 1 base, leaving 12 bases between them. DNA of the CDR3: TGTGCCAGCAGTCGACAGCCGGAGAACACTGAAGCTTTCTTT. It codes for CASSRQPENTEAFF.

The chain is built from TRBV30 and TRBJ2-1; 12 bases agree with TRBD1. This CDR3 contains 14 residues. Germline lookup yields CDR1 GTSNPN and CDR2 SVGIG (reference sequence). Trimming cost V 5 bases and J 8 bases; bases outside gene matches: 7. CDR3 in amino acids: CAWGPGTGGHEQFF. The CDR3 DNA is TGTGCCTGGGGTCCCGGGACAGGGGGCCATGAGCAGTTCTTC. The full variable domain, its missing parts supplied by reference TRBV30 and TRBJ2-1, is SQTIHQWPATLVQPVGSPLSLECTVEGTSNPNLYWYRQAAGRGLQLLFYSVGIGQISSEVPQNLSASRPQDRQFILSSKKLLLSDSGFYLCAWGPGTGGHEQFFGPGTRLTVL.

This clone showed up just once. The chain carries TRBV14 and TRBJ2-5; 11 positions agree with TRBD2. Germline V gene sequence: CDR1 SGHDN, CDR2 FVKESK. V was clipped by 1 base and J by 5 bases; unmatched bases: 12. The CDR3 consists of 18 residues. The CDR3 is CASSQGSPLAGDLETQYF. The DNA for the CDR3 is TGTGCCAGCAGCCAAGGTTCTCCACTAGCGGGAGATCTGGAGACCCAGTACTTC. The whole variable domain, filled in from reference TRBV14 and TRBJ2-5, reads EAGVTQFPSHSVIEKGQTVTLRCDPISGHDNLYWYRRVMGKEIKFLLHFVKESKQDESGMPNNRFLAERTGGTYSTLKVQPAELEDSGVYFCASSQGSPLAGDLETQYFGPGTRLLVL.

The V gene is TRBV29-1, the J gene TRBJ2-7, with a tentative D call TRBD2 (6 bases). This CDR3 spans 13 amino acids. V shed 3 bases and J shed 4 bases, with 13 bases lying between them. Germline V gene sequence: CDR1 SQVTM, CDR2 ANQGSEA. The CDR3 nucleotides are TGCAGCGTTGAGGGGGGACGGGGTTACGAGCAGTACTTC. It translates to CSVEGGRGYEQYF.

The chain couples TRBV28 to TRBJ1-1; D gene unclear. CDR1 is MDHEN and CDR2 is SYDVKM in the germline V gene. Trimming cost V 5 bases and J 3 bases, with 16 bases left between them. The CDR3 length is 15 residues. CDR3 in DNA: TGTGCCAGCAGTCCCTGGGCCTTTAGGGACACTGAAGCTTTCTTT. Protein product: CASSPWAFRDTEAFF.

Only one count was recorded for this clone. The V call is TRBV7-9, the J call TRBJ2-5; no reliable D call. Trimming took off 1 base at V and 4 bases at J, with 13 bases between the two ends. The CDR3 spans 15 residues. The germline V gene has CDR1 SEHNR and CDR2 FQNEAQ (reference sequence). CDR3 coding DNA: TGTGCCAGCAGCTTAGTAGGCCCAGCTGGAGAGACCCAGTACTTC. Amino acid sequence: CASSLVGPAGETQYF.